This T cell receptor beta chain was sequenced for a study of cytomegalovirus exposure and HLA in healthy donors. Overall study context: One earlier analysis, a look at 200 million or so T cells, found approximately 120 million unique TCR beta sequences. General study findings and limits: Later, an analysis found that common viral pathogens appeared to be linked with several of the most significant clusters. It was about 150 TCR beta chains that were listed as cytomegalovirus-associated.

PCR was performed using 60 Vbeta and 13 Jbeta primers. Repertoires were generated with immunoSEQ multiplex PCR, while TCRdb's copy carries only in-frame clones and drops some. Found here are over 75,000 clones, approximately 86% of them singletons; the top ten hold approximately 10%. This clone turned up a few times. Its antigen is unidentified. The germline CDR1 and CDR2 sequences are SGHVS and FNYEAQ. J lost 5 bases, V lost 5 bases, and 9 bases had no gene match. The CDR3 extends over 15 amino acids. This clonotype was obtained from a young man in good health and CMV-seropositive. The rearrangement uses TRBV7-6 and TRBJ2-5; 9 bases are a match to TRBD1. Sequenced: PBMCs. CDR3 amino acids: CASSTGTGRAETQYF. The CDR3 DNA sequence: TGTGCCAGCAGCACCGGGACAGGGAGGGCGGAGACCCAGTACTTC.